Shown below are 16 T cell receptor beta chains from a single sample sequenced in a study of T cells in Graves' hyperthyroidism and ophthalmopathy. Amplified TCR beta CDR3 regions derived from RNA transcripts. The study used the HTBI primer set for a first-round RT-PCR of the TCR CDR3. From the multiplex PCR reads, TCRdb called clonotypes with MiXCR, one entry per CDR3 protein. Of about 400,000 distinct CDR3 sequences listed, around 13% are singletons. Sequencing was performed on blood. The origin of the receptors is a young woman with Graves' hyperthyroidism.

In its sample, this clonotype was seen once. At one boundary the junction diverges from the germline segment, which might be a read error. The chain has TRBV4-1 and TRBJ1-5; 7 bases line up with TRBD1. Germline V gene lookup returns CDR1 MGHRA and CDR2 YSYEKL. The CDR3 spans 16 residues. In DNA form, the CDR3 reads TGCACCAGCAGCCAAGCATGGGACAGTGGGTATCAGCCCCAGCATTTT. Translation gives CTSSQAWDSGYQPQHF.

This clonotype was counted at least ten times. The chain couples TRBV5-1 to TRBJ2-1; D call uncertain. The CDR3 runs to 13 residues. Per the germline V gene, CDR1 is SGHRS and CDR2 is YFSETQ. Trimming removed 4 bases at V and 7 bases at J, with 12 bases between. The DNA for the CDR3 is TGCGCCAGCAGCCCCGCAGCGCGGAATGAGCAGTTCTTC. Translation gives CASSPAARNEQFF.

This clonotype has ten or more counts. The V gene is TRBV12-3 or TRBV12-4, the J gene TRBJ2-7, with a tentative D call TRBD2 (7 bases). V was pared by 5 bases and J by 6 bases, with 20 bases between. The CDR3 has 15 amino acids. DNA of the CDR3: TGTGCCAGCAGTGGGTTTCAGGGGAGGGAATCCGAGCAGTACTTC. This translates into CASSGFQGRESEQYF.

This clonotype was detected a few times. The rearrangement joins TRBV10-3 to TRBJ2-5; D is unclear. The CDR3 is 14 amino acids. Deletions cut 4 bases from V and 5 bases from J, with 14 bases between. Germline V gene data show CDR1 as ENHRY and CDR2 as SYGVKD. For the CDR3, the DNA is TGTGCCATCAGTGGTTTAGGGAAGATGGAGACCCAGTACTTC. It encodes CAISGLGKMETQYF.

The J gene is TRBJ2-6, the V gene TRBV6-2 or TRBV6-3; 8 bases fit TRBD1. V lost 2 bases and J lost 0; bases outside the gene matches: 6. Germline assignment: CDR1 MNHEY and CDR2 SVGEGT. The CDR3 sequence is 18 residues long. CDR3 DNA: TGTGCCAGCAGTTACCAGGGGGCGGCCCTCTCTGGGGCCAACGTCCTGACTTTC. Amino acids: CASSYQGAALSGANVLTF.

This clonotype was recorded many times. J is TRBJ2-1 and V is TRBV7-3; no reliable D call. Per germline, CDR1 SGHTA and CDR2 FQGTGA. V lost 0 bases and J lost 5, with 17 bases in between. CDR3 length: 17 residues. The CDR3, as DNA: TGTGCCAGCAGCTTAACCTTACGGCAGGATGGACACAATGAGCAGTTCTTC. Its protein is CASSLTLRQDGHNEQFF.

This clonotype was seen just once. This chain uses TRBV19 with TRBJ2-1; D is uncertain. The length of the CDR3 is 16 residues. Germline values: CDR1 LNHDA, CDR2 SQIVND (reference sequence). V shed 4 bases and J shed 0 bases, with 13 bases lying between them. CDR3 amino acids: CASSRRALSSYNEQFF. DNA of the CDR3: TGTGCCAGTAGTAGGAGAGCCTTGAGCTCCTACAATGAGCAGTTCTTC.

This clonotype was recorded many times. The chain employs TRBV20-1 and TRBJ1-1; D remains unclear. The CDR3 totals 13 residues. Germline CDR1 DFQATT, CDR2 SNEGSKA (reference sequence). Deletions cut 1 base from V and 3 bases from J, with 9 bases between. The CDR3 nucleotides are TGCAGTGCTAGAGGACACCAGGACACTGAAGCTTTCTTT. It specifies CSARGHQDTEAFF.

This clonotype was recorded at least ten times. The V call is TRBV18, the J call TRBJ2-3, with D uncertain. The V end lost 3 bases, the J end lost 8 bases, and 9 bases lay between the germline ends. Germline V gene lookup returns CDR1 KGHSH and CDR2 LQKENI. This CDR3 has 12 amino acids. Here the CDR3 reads CASSPTPRTQYF. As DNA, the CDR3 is TGTGCCAGCTCACCGACCCCCCGTACGCAGTATTTT.

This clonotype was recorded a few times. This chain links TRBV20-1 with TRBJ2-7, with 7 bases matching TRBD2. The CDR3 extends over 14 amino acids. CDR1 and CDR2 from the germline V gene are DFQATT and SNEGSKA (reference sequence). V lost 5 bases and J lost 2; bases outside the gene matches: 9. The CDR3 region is CSAVKAGRAYEQYF. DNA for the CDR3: TGCAGTGCTGTTAAAGCGGGGCGGGCCTACGAGCAGTACTTC.

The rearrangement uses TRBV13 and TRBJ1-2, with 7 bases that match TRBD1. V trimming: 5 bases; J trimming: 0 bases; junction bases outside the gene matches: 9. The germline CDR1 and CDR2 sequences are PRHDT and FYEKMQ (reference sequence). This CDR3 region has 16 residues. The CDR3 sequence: CASSPRAGTANYGYTF. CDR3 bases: TGTGCCAGCAGCCCTCGAGCGGGGACAGCTAACTATGGCTACACCTTC.

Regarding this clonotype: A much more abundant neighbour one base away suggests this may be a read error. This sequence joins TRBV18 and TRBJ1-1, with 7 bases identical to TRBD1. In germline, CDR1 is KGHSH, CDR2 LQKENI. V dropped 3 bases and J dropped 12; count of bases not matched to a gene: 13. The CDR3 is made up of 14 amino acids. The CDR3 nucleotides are TGTGCCAGCTCACCCAGAGGGGGCTGGATGGGAACTTTCTTT. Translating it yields CASSPRGGWMGTFF.

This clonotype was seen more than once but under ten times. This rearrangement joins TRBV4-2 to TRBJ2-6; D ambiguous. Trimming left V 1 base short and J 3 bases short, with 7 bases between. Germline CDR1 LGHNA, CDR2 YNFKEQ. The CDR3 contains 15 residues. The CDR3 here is CASSQAPDGANVLTF. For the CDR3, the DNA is TGTGCCAGCAGCCAAGCGCCCGATGGGGCCAACGTCCTGACTTTC.

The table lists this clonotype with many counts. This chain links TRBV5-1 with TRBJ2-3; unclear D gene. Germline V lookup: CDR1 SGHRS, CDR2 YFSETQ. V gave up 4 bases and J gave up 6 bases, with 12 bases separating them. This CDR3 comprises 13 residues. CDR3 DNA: TGCGCCAGCAGCCAAAAATCAGCGGATACGCAGTATTTT. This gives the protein CASSQKSADTQYF.

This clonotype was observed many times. The CDR3 reads CASSSQIGYNEQFF. CDR3 coding DNA: TGTGCCAGCAGTTCACAGATCGGATACAATGAGCAGTTCTTC. The chain carries TRBV12-3 or TRBV12-4 and TRBJ2-1; D gene unclear. V shed 4 bases and J shed 4 bases, with 11 bases lying between them. The CDR3 runs to 14 residues.

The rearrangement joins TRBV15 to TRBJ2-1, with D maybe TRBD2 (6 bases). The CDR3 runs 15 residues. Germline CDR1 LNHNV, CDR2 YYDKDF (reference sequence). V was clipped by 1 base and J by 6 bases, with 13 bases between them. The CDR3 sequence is CATSRVRGSGNEQFF. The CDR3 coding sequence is TGTGCCACCAGCAGAGTCCGGGGGAGCGGCAATGAGCAGTTCTTC.